This TCR beta chain was profiled in a study of blood T cell repertoires in COVID-19. At the level of the study: Both acute and convalescent COVID-19 samples were obtained from the United States, Italy and Spain. Sample material is recorded as cDNA or gDNA derived from T cells, B-cell-depleted T cells, or PBMCs.

Trimming removed 5 bases from V and 7 bases from J, with 15 bases in between. The CDR3 spans 14 residues. Germline V gene data show CDR1 as MNHNY and CDR2 as SVGAGI (reference sequence). Authors' data handling: Amplification with reference gene primers provided the estimates of nucleated cell counts. The method was immunoSEQ multiplex PCR; TCRdb's version includes in-frame clones alone and lacks a portion of them. V and J calls and clone size are those listed in that table; D and trimming were worked out from the DNA. Of about 62,000 clones listed, 76% are singletons. This clone has just one count. The material sequenced was peripheral blood. The gene calls are TRBV6-6 and TRBJ2-1, with D perhaps TRBD2 (6 bases). This sequence originates from a woman between 45 and 60 years old with active or convalescent COVID-19. The CDR3 region is CASSLAGFGNEQFF. Here the CDR3 DNA reads TGTGCCAGCAGTCTTGCGGGATTCGGAAATGAGCAGTTCTTC.